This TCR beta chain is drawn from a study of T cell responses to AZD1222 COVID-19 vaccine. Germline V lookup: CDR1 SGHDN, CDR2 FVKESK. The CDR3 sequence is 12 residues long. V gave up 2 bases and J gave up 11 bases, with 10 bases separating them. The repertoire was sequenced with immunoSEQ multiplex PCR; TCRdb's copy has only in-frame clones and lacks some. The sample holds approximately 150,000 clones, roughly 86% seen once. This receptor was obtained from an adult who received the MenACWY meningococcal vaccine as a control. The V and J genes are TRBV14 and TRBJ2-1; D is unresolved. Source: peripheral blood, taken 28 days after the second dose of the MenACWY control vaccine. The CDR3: CASSQRSPKQFF. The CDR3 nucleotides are TGTGCCAGCAGCCAAAGGTCCCCCAAGCAGTTCTTC.